This TCR beta chain was identified in a study of PD-1 blockade in classical Hodgkin lymphoma. About the study: A 3 mg/kg intravenous dose of nivolumab was received by patients every 2 weeks. Study-level points and caveats: Exclusion was the outcome for patients who began nivolumab under 1 year after ASCT.

All patients relapsed after autologous stem cell transplantation, and brentuximab vedotin exposure varied. Patients had relapsed/refractory classical Hodgkin lymphoma with complete response, partial response or progressive disease as best response. The CDR3 has 17 amino acids. The V and J ends lost 5 bases and 0 bases respectively, with 15 bases between them. Looked up from germline, CDR1 is SGHRS and CDR2 is YFSETQ. This clone was recorded once. Its antigen is unidentified. Libraries were prepared by immunoSEQ multiplex PCR; TCRdb keeps only in-frame clonotypes and omits some of them. The top ten clones hold over 12% of a sample with tens of thousands of clones, 70% of them seen once.

The TCR originated in a human donor with classical Hodgkin lymphoma. Sequencing used peripheral blood mononuclear cells (PBMCs), obtained before the second cycle of nivolumab. The rearrangement joins TRBV5-1 to TRBJ1-6; D is unclear. The CDR3: CASREPSAGSYNSPLHF. Written as DNA, the CDR3 is TGCGCCAGCAGGGAGCCTTCAGCGGGCTCCTATAATTCACCCCTCCACTTT.